The 17 T cell receptor beta chains below were found in one sample sequenced in a study of blood T cell repertoires in COVID-19. Profiling relied on immunoSEQ multiplex PCR, and the TCRdb table lists in-frame clones only, not all of them. The sample shows about 220,000 clones, approximately 81% of them seen only once. What was sequenced was peripheral blood. The receptors shown here come from an elderly woman with acute or convalescent COVID-19.

The chain uses TRBV3-1 (or the pseudogene TRBV3-2) and TRBJ1-2; D is unclear. V was cut by 4 bases and J by 5 bases, with 11 bases left in between. This CDR3 spans 13 amino acids. Germline-derived CDR1 and CDR2 are LGHDT and YNNKEL (reference sequence). CDR3 nucleotides: TGTGCCAGCAGCCCGAACAGAGATTATGGCTACACCTTC. The encoded protein is CASSPNRDYGYTF.

This chain connects TRBV6-6 to TRBJ1-5; D is uncertain. Germline CDR1 is MNHNY and CDR2 is SVGAGI (reference sequence). Trimming shortened V by 2 bases and J by 8 bases, and 10 bases separated the two germline ends. The CDR3 totals 13 residues. CDR3 sequence (DNA): TGTGCCAGCAGTTACCCCCCCGGGGAGCCCCAGCATTTT. Protein product: CASSYPPGEPQHF.

The CDR3 nucleotides are TGCAGTGCTAGCAGTTCCTACGAGCAGTACTTC. This translates into CSASSSYEQYF. The rearrangement joins TRBV20-1 to TRBJ2-7; D remains unclear. CDR1 DFQATT and CDR2 SNEGSKA come from the germline V gene (reference sequence). The CDR3 loop spans 11 amino acids. Trimming cost V 3 bases and J 1 base, with 4 bases left between them.

The V and J genes are TRBV11-2 and TRBJ1-2; D perhaps matches TRBD1 (5 bases). V was pared by 8 bases and J by 0 bases, with 10 bases between. Germline V gene data show CDR1 as SGHAT and CDR2 as FQNNGV. CDR3 length: 13 residues. DNA for the CDR3: TGTGCCAGCGGGTGGGACTCTAACTATGGCTACACCTTC. Its protein product is CASGWDSNYGYTF.

The V call is TRBV5-4, the J call TRBJ1-1; no firm D call. Germline V gene lookup returns CDR1 SGHNT and CDR2 YYREEE (reference sequence). V lost 4 bases, J lost 1 base, and 11 bases lay in between. The CDR3 runs to 14 residues. The CDR3 spells CASSVPTRNTEAFF. CDR3 bases: TGTGCCAGCAGCGTTCCAACACGGAACACTGAAGCTTTCTTT.

CDR3 DNA sequence: TGTGCCAGCAATCAACCGGGACAGGGGGGTGAAAAACTGTTTTTT. Its translation is CASNQPGQGGEKLFF. The rearrangement links TRBV6-1 to TRBJ1-4, with 11 bases aligning to TRBD1. Germline V lookup: CDR1 MNHNS, CDR2 SASEGT. CDR3 size: 15 residues. Trimming removed 7 bases from V and 7 bases from J; junction bases left unmatched: 8.

This clone has a handful of counts. The chain links TRBV7-2 to TRBJ1-3; D is ambiguous. CDR1 and CDR2 from the germline V gene are SGHTA and FQGNSA. The germline V and J ends were trimmed by 3 bases and 4 bases, with 13 bases remaining between them. The CDR3 sequence is 15 residues long. CDR3 sequence: CASSFSGGPGNTIYF. DNA of the CDR3: TGTGCCAGCAGCTTTTCGGGAGGGCCGGGAAACACCATATATTTT.

The V gene is TRBV4-3, the J gene TRBJ1-6, with TRBD1 identical over 7 bases. The ends lost 1 base at V and 6 bases at J; junction bases unmatched: 12. The length of the CDR3 is 18 residues. Germline V gene lookup returns CDR1 LGHNA and CDR2 YSLEER. CDR3 loop: CASSQARTGGGGNSPLHF. The DNA of the CDR3 is TGCGCCAGCAGCCAAGCCCGGACAGGCGGAGGGGGTAATTCACCCCTCCACTTT.

This clone was seen only once. J is TRBJ1-1 and V is TRBV5-1, with TRBD1 as a possible D gene (6 bases). CDR1 and CDR2 from the germline V gene are SGHRS and YFSETQ. V was clipped by 2 bases and J by 4 bases, with 18 bases between them. The CDR3 runs 16 residues. The DNA for the CDR3 is TGCGCCAGCAGCTTACCCGGGACATTCTTTGGCACTGAAGCTTTCTTT. It encodes CASSLPGTFFGTEAFF.

V is TRBV5-1 and J is TRBJ1-5; D may be TRBD1 (5 bases). Germline lookup yields CDR1 SGHRS and CDR2 YFSETQ. Trimming removed 4 bases at V and 8 bases at J, with 19 bases between. The CDR3 has 15 residues. The CDR3 region is CASSLGSGGSEPQHF. Written as DNA, the CDR3 is TGCGCCAGCAGCCTAGGGTCCGGGGGTAGCGAGCCCCAGCATTTT.

The gene calls are TRBV3-1 (or the pseudogene TRBV3-2) and TRBJ1-2; no clear D gene. The CDR3 runs 11 residues. Trimming took 10 bases from V and 8 from J, leaving 14 bases between them. Germline CDR1 LGHDT, CDR2 YNNKEL (reference sequence). The CDR3 coding sequence is TGTGCCATTCAGAACAGTTACGGCTACACCTTC. It encodes CAIQNSYGYTF.

The chain recombines TRBV19 with TRBJ1-2; D remains ambiguous. The CDR3 is made up of 16 amino acids. Deletions cut 3 bases from V and 4 bases from J, with 18 bases between. Germline CDR1 LNHDA, CDR2 SQIVND (reference sequence). DNA of the CDR3: TGTGCCAGTAGTATTCCGGCTCAGGAGCGGATCTATGGCTACACCTTC. Translation: CASSIPAQERIYGYTF.

The V gene is TRBV9, the J gene TRBJ1-3; no clear D. The CDR3 runs 14 residues. With 0 bases removed from V and 4 bases from J, the gap between germline ends came to 8 bases. The germline CDR1 and CDR2 sequences are SGDLS and YYNGEE. CDR3 DNA sequence: TGTGCCAGCAGCGTAGAGATTGGCGGAAACACCATATATTTT. This encodes CASSVEIGGNTIYF. Complete variable domain (other parts from reference TRBV9 and TRBJ1-3): DSGVTQTPKHLITATGQRVTLRCSPRSGDLSVYWYQQSLDQGLQFLIQYYNGEERAKGNILERFSAQQFPDLHSELNLSSLELGDSALYFCASSVEIGGNTIYFGEGSWLTVV.

V gene TRBV5-6 combines with J gene TRBJ1-1, with a tentative D call TRBD1 (5 bases). The length of the CDR3 is 13 residues. Trimming took off 0 bases at V and 8 bases at J, with 11 bases between the two ends. Germline V gene data show CDR1 as SGHDT and CDR2 as YYEEEE. CDR3 DNA: TGTGCCAGCAGCTTGGGGTCAGGGAGGGAAGCTTTCTTT. Translating it yields CASSLGSGREAFF.

J is TRBJ1-1 and V is TRBV27; D perhaps matches TRBD1 (6 bases). The length of the CDR3 is 16 residues. The germline CDR1 and CDR2 sequences are MNHEY and SMNVEV (reference sequence). Trimming removed 8 bases at V and 0 bases at J, with 19 bases between. DNA of the CDR3: TGTGCCAGCGGCCCAAGGGTAACAGGGTTGAACACTGAAGCTTTCTTT. Translated: CASGPRVTGLNTEAFF.

The V and J genes are TRBV5-6 and TRBJ1-2; 7 bases match TRBD1. Per the germline V gene, CDR1 is SGHDT and CDR2 is YYEEEE. The CDR3 is 17 amino acids. With 3 bases clipped from V and 4 bases from J, the junction kept 15 bases outside the gene matches. The CDR3 loop reads CASSWPTGTAFSYGYTF. DNA for the CDR3: TGTGCCAGCAGCTGGCCGACCGGGACAGCGTTTAGCTATGGCTACACCTTC.

This clone has only one observation. The V call is TRBV3-1 (or the pseudogene TRBV3-2), the J call TRBJ1-1; D remains ambiguous. V was shortened by 1 base and J by 0 bases, with 3 bases between the two germline ends. From germline, CDR1 is LGHDT and CDR2 YNNKEL (reference sequence). This CDR3 has 13 amino acids. CDR3 nucleotides: TGTGCCAGCAGCCAAGCAATGAACACTGAAGCTTTCTTT. This translates into CASSQAMNTEAFF.